Following are 18 T cell receptor beta chains from one sample sequenced in a study of blood T cells in healthy people across ages. Then a second PCR, running about 6 to 12 cycles, was carried out with a sample-barcoded 5' primer and a J-beta primer mix. TCRdb re-derived calls from the 5' RACE reads in MiXCR, one entry per CDR3 protein. The sample records 1.2 million to 1.5 million distinct CDR3 sequences, 42% being singletons. The sample comprised blood. The receptors shown here come from a woman aged 18 to 35 in good health.

This clonotype has just a few counts. This chain uses TRBV5-1 with TRBJ1-1; D is uncertain. Germline CDR1 reads SGHRS; CDR2 reads YFSETQ. Between the trimmed V and J ends, which lost 0 bases and 7 bases, there was a span of 7 bases. The CDR3 covers 12 residues. The CDR3 nucleotides read TGCGCCAGCAGCTTGGAGGCGGTTGAAGCTTTCTTT. Its protein product is CASSLEAVEAFF.

V and J are TRBV6-7 and TRBJ1-5, with a weak D call TRBD1 (6 bases). TRBV6-7 is reported as an ORF; its role is uncertain. V was clipped by 2 bases and J by 6 bases, with 26 bases between them. The CDR3 sequence is 19 residues long. The CDR3 protein is CASSYPRQGPQSFPQPQHF. The DNA of the CDR3 is TGTGCCAGCAGTTACCCTCGGCAGGGGCCACAATCGTTTCCTCAGCCCCAGCATTTT.

The genes are TRBV30 and TRBJ2-3, with 7 bases matching TRBD2. CDR1 GTSNPN and CDR2 SVGIG come from the germline V gene (reference sequence). The junction had 8 bases not matched to a gene; V was cut back by 4 bases and J by 1 base. The CDR3 has 15 amino acids. In DNA form, the CDR3 reads TGTGCCTGGAATAGAGCGGGGTTCGGCACAGATACGCAGTATTTT. It specifies CAWNRAGFGTDTQYF.

This clonotype was picked up a small number of times. The chain recombines TRBV7-8 with TRBJ2-5, with 10 nucleotides matching TRBD2. Unmatched junction bases numbered 11, after V lost 5 bases and J lost 5 bases. The CDR3 extends over 16 amino acids. The V gene's germline CDR1 is SGHVS and CDR2 FQNEAQ. Here the CDR3 reads CASSPEREGAWETQYF. CDR3 sequence (DNA): TGTGCCAGCAGCCCAGAGCGGGAGGGTGCGTGGGAGACCCAGTACTTC. The full variable domain, with the rest looked up from reference TRBV7-8 and TRBJ2-5, is GAGVSQSPRYKVAKRGQDVALRCDPISGHVSLFWYQQALGQGPEFLTYFQNEAQLDKSGLPSDRFFAERPEGSVSTLKIQRTQQEDSAVYLCASSPEREGAWETQYFGPGTRLLVL.

The chain carries TRBV30 and TRBJ2-7; D unclear. This CDR3 region has 13 residues. Germline V lookup: CDR1 GTSNPN, CDR2 SVGIG (reference sequence). Trimming removed 2 bases from V and 0 bases from J, with 8 bases in between. CDR3 sequence: CAWSSSYSYEQYF. The CDR3 DNA follows: TGTGCCTGGAGTAGTTCCTACTCCTACGAGCAGTACTTC.

The rearrangement joins TRBV5-5 to TRBJ2-1; 13 bases agree with TRBD2. Looked up from germline, CDR1 is SGHKS and CDR2 is YYEKEE (reference sequence). J lost 5 bases, V lost 3 bases, and 5 bases had no gene match. There are 16 residues in the CDR3. The CDR3: CASSSWTSGSHNEQFF. CDR3 nucleotides: TGTGCCAGCAGCTCCTGGACTAGCGGGAGCCACAATGAGCAGTTCTTC.

The chain uses TRBV2 and TRBJ2-3, with D perhaps matching TRBD1 (5 bases). This CDR3 has 14 residues. Between the trimmed V and J ends, which lost 6 bases and 1 base, there was a span of 11 bases. Per the germline V gene, CDR1 is SNHLY and CDR2 is FYNNEI. CDR3 coding DNA: TGTGCCAGCAGCCCCAGGGCCCGCACAGATACGCAGTATTTT. This gives the protein CASSPRARTDTQYF.

The DNA of the CDR3 is TGCGCCAGCAGCCGACTGGGGAGGGAAGGCTACACCTTC. Protein product: CASSRLGREGYTF. J is TRBJ1-2 and V is TRBV4-1; no clear D gene. V was clipped by 4 bases and J by 8 bases, with 14 bases between them. The germline CDR1 and CDR2 sequences are MGHRA and YSYEKL. The CDR3 is made up of 13 amino acids.

The chain employs TRBV4-1 and TRBJ2-3; 7 bases are shared with TRBD2. Germline V lookup: CDR1 MGHRA, CDR2 YSYEKL. J lost 6 bases, V lost 2 bases, and 11 bases had no gene match. CDR3 size: 16 residues. DNA of the CDR3: TGCGCCAGCAGCCAAATTTCTAGCGGCCCTGCCGATACGCAGTATTTT. It is translated as CASSQISSGPADTQYF.

This clonotype appeared a few times. V gene TRBV2 combines with J gene TRBJ1-6; 7 bases are shared with TRBD1. The CDR3 is made up of 13 amino acids. With 11 bases clipped from V and 7 bases from J, the junction kept 8 bases outside the gene matches. The V gene's germline CDR1 is SNHLY and CDR2 FYNNEI. For the CDR3, the DNA is TGTGCCGGATGCCGGGACAGCAATTCACCCCTCCACTTT. Translation gives CAGCRDSNSPLHF.

The chain has TRBV9 and TRBJ2-1; D remains ambiguous. The germline CDR1 and CDR2 sequences are SGDLS and YYNGEE. V lost 0 bases to trimming and J lost 1 base, with 26 bases between them. CDR3 length equals 21 residues. This chain's CDR3 is CASSVDALGAERPRSYNEQFF. CDR3 DNA sequence: TGTGCCAGCAGCGTAGATGCCCTTGGCGCCGAGCGCCCGAGGTCCTACAATGAGCAGTTCTTC.

This chain links TRBV20-1 with TRBJ1-1; D not certain. CDR1 is DFQATT, CDR2 SNEGSKA, per germline (reference sequence). Between the trimmed V and J ends, which lost 2 bases and 2 bases, there was a span of 6 bases. This CDR3 spans 12 amino acids. DNA for the CDR3: TGCAGTGCTAGACAGAGTAACACTGAAGCTTTCTTT. Translation: CSARQSNTEAFF.

This clonotype has more than one count but fewer than ten. V gene TRBV5-1 combines with J gene TRBJ1-4; D gene uncertain. Germline CDR1 reads SGHRS; CDR2 reads YFSETQ. This CDR3 is 13 amino acids long. V lost 3 bases and J lost 7, with 10 bases in between. For the CDR3, the DNA is TGCGCCAGCAGCTCCGGGAGCGGTGAAAAACTGTTTTTT. Its protein is CASSSGSGEKLFF.

Turning to this clonotype: A much larger clonotype is one base distant, so this may be a read error. The chain links TRBV5-1 to TRBJ2-3; D is perhaps TRBD2 (5 bases). CDR1 is SGHRS, CDR2 YFSETQ, per germline. The length of the CDR3 is 14 residues. CDR3 residues: CASNLADYTDTQYF. The CDR3 DNA sequence: TGCGCCAGCAACTTGGCCGACTACACAGATACGCAGTATTTT.

The chain uses TRBV25-1 and TRBJ2-7; D is ambiguous. The CDR3 is 13 amino acids. Deletions cut 1 base from V and 4 bases from J, with 8 bases between. Germline CDR1 MGHDK, CDR2 SYGVNS. The CDR3 nucleotides are TGTGCCAGCAGTGAATGGGAAGAATACGAGCAGTACTTC. Encoded protein: CASSEWEEYEQYF.

V and J are TRBV5-1 and TRBJ2-1, with 9 bases matching TRBD2. Germline trimming cut 3 bases from V and 4 bases from J; bases unmatched to any gene: 11. Germline assignment: CDR1 SGHRS and CDR2 YFSETQ. The CDR3 totals 17 residues. CDR3 nucleotides: TGCGCCAGCAGCTACGGAAGGACTAGCGCCTTGTACAATGAGCAGTTCTTC. This encodes CASSYGRTSALYNEQFF.

The genes are TRBV5-1 and TRBJ2-3; 8 positions match TRBD2. This CDR3 is 14 amino acids long. The germline gives CDR1 SGHRS, CDR2 YFSETQ. The J segment lost 7 bases and the V segment lost 4 bases, leaving 8 bases of the junction unmatched. Written as DNA, the CDR3 is TGCGCCAGCAGCACCGCGACTAGCGAAAATACGCAGTATTTT. Residues: CASSTATSENTQYF.

The gene calls are TRBV25-1 and TRBJ2-3; 9 nucleotides line up with TRBD1. The CDR3 runs 16 residues. CDR1 is MGHDK and CDR2 is SYGVNS in the germline V gene. Trimming took 4 bases from V and 0 from J; bases not matched to a gene: 5. CDR3 coding DNA: TGTGCCAGCAGTGGGTACAGGGGGCTGAGCACAGATACGCAGTATTTT. This encodes CASSGYRGLSTDTQYF.